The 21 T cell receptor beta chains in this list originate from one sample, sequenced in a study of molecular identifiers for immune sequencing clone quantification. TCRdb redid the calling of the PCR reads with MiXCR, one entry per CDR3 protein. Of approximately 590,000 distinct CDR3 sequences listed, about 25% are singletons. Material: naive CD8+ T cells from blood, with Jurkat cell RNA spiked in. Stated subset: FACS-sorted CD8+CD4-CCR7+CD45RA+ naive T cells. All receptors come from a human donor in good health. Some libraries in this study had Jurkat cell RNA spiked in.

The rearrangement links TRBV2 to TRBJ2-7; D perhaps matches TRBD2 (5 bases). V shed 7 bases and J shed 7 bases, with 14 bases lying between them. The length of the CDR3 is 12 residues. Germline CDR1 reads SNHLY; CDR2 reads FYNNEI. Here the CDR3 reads CASTKLDWEQYF. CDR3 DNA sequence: TGTGCCAGCACCAAGTTGGACTGGGAGCAGTACTTC.

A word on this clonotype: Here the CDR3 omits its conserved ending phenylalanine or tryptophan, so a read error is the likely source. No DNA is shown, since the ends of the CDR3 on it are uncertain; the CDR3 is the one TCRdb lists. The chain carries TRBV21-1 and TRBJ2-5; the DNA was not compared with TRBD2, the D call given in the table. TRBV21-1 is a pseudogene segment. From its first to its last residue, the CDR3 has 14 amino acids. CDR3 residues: CASSGSSSSPAGGS.

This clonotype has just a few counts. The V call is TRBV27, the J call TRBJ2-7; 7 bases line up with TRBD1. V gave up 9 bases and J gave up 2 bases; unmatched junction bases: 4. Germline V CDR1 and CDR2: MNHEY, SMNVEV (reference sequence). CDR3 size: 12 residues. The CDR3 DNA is TGTGCCAGTGGACAGGTTCCCTACGAGCAGTACTTC. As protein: CASGQVPYEQYF.

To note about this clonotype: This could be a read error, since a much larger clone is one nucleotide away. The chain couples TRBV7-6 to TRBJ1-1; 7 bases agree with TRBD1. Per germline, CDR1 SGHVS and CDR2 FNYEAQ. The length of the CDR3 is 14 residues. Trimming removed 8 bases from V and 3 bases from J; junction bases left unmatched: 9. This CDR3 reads CASGSGQKYTEAFF. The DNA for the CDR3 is TGTGCCAGCGGCTCGGGACAGAAGTACACTGAAGCTTTCTTT.

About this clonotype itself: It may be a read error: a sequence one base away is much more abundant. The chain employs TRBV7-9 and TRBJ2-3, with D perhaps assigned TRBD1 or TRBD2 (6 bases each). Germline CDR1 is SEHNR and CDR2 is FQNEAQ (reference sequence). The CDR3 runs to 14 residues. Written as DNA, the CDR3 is TGTGCCAGCAGCTTGATGGGGGGCACAGATACGCAGTGTTTT. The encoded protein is CASSLMGGTDTQCF.

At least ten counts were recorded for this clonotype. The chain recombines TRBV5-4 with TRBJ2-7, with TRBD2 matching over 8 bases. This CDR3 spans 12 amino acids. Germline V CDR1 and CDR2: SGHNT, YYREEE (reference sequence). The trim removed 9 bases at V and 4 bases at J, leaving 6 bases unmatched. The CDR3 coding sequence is TGTGCCACCCGGGGGGGGTCTTACGAGCAGTACTTC. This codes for CATRGGSYEQYF.

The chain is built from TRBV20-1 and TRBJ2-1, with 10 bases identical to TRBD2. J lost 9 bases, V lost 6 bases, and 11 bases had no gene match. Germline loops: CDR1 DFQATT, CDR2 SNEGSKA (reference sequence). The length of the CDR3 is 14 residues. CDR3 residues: CSARLPSGGTEQFF. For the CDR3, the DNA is TGCAGTGCCAGACTCCCTAGCGGGGGTACTGAGCAGTTCTTC.

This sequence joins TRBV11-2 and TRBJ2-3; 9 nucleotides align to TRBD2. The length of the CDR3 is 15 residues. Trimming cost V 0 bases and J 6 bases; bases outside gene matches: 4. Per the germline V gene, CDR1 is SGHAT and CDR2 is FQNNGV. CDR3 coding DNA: TGTGCCAGCAGCTTAGACGGTAGCGGGGGTGATACGCAGTATTTT. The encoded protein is CASSLDGSGGDTQYF.

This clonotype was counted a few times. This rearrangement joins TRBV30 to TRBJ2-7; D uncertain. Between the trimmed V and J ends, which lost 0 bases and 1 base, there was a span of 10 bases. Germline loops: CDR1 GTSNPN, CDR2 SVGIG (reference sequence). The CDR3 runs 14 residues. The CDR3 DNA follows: TGTGCCTGGAGTGTTTCTAACCTATCCTACGAGCAGTACTTC. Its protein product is CAWSVSNLSYEQYF.

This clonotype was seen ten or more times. Here the CDR3 DNA reads TGCGCCAGCAGCTATGAGGGGCAGCGCTACGAGCAGTACTTC. It is translated as CASSYEGQRYEQYF. The chain employs TRBV5-1 and TRBJ2-7; either TRBD1 or TRBD2 may supply D (5 bases each). The CDR3 length is 14 residues. Germline CDR1 reads SGHRS; CDR2 reads YFSETQ. Trimming left V 3 bases short and J 3 bases short, with 13 bases between.

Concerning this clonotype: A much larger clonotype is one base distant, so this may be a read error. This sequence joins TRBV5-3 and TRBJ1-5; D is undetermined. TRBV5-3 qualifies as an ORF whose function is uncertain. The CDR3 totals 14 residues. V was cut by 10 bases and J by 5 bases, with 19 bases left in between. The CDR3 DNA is TGTGCCGGCAGCTTAGACGGGGATTATCAGCCCCAGCATTTT. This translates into CAGSLDGDYQPQHF.

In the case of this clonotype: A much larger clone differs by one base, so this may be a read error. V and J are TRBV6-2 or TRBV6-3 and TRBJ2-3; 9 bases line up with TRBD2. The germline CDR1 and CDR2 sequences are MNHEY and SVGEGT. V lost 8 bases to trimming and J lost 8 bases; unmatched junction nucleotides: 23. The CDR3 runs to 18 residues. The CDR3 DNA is TGTGCCAGCGAGGGGTTGCATTGGAGCGGGAGGAACTCGGGTACGCAGTATTTT. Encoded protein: CASEGLHWSGRNSGTQYF.

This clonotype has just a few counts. The CDR3 DNA reads as TGTGCCAGCAGTTTATTCGCAGGGGGTACTGAAGCTTTCTTT. Translation gives CASSLFAGGTEAFF. The chain joins TRBV28 to TRBJ1-1, with 7 bases identical to TRBD1. The germline V gene encodes CDR1 MDHEN and CDR2 SYDVKM. The V gene end was trimmed by 1 base and the J gene end by 5 bases; junction bases not matched to a gene: 4. This CDR3 has 14 amino acids.

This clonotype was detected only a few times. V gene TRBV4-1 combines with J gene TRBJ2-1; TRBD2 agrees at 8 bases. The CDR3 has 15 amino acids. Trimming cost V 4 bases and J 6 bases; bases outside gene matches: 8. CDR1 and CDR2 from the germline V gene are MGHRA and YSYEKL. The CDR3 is CASSPTSASPNEQFF. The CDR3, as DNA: TGCGCCAGCAGCCCGACTAGCGCATCCCCCAATGAGCAGTTCTTC.

CDR3 DNA sequence: TGTGCCAGCAGCGGGGGGACAGGGGAAGAGACCCAGTACTTC. It specifies CASSGGTGEETQYF. The chain recombines TRBV11-3 with TRBJ2-5, with 10 nucleotides matching TRBD1. V was pared by 5 bases and J by 3 bases, with 3 bases of the junction left unmatched. This CDR3 spans 14 amino acids. Germline V gives CDR1 SGHNT, CDR2 YENEEA.

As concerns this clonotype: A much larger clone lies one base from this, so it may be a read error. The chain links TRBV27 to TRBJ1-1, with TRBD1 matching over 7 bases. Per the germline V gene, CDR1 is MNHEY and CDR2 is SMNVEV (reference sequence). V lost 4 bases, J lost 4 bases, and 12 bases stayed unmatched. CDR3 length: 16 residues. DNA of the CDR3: TGTGCCAGCAGTTCCGCCCCAGGGGGTCCTAGCACTGAAGCTTTCTTT. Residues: CASSSAPGGPSTEAFF.

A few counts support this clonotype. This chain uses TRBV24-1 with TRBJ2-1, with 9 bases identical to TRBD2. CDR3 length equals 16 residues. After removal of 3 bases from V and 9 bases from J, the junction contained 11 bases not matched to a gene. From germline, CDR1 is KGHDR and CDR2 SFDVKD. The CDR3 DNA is TGTGCCACCAGTGATGCGGTAGCGGGAGTTATAGGTGAGCAGTTCTTC. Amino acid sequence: CATSDAVAGVIGEQFF.

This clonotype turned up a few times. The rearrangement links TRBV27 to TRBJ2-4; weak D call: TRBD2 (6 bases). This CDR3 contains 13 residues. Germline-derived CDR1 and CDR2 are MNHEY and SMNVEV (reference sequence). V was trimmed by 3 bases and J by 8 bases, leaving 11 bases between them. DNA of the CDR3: TGTGCCAGCAGTTTTGGCGGGATGGACATTCAGTACTTC. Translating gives CASSFGGMDIQYF.

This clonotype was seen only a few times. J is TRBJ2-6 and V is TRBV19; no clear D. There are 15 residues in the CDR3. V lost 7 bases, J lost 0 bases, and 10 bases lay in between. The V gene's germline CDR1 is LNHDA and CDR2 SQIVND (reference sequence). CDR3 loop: CASKASSSGANVLTF. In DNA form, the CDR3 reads TGTGCCAGTAAGGCCTCTAGCTCTGGGGCCAACGTCCTGACTTTC.

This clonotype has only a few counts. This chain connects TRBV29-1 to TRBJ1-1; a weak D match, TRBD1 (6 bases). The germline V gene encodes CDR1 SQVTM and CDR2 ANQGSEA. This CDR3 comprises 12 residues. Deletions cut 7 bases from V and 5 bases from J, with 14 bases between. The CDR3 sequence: CSAEVRGTEAFF. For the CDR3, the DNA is TGCAGCGCTGAGGTGAGGGGGACTGAAGCTTTCTTT. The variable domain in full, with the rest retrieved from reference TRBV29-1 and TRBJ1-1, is SAVISQKPSRDICQRGTSLTIQCQVDSQVTMMFWYRQQPGQSLTLIATANQGSEATYESGFVIDKFPISRPNLTFSTLTVSNMSPEDSSIYLCSAEVRGTEAFFGQGTRLTVV.

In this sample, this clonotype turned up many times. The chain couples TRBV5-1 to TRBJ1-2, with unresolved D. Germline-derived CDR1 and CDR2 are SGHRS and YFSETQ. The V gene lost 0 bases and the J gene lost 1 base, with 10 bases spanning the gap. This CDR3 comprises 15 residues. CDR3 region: CASSLDWTYNYGYTF. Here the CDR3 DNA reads TGCGCCAGCAGCTTGGACTGGACGTATAACTATGGCTACACCTTC. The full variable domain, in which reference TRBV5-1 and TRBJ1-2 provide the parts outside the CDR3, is KAGVTQTPRYLIKTRGQQVTLSCSPISGHRSVSWYQQTPGQGLQFLFEYFSETQRNKGNFPGRFSGRQFSNSRSEMNVSTLELGDSALYLCASSLDWTYNYGYTFGSGTRLTVV.